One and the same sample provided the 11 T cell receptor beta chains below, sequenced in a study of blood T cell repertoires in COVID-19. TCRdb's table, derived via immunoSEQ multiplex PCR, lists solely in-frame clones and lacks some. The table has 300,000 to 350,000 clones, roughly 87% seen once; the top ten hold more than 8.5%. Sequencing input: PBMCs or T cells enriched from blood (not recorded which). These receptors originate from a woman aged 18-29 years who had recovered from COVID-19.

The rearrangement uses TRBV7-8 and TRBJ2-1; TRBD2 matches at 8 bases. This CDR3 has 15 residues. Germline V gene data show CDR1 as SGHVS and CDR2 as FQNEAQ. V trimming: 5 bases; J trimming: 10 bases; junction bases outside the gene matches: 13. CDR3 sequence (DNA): TGTGCCAGCAGCCCTCAACGTTTAGCGGGGTTCGAGCAGTTCTTC. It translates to CASSPQRLAGFEQFF.

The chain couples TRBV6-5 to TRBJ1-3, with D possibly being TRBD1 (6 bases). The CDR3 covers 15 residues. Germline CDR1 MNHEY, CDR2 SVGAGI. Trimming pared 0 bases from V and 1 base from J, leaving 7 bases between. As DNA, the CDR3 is TGTGCCAGCAGTTACTCGACAGGTTCTGGAAACACCATATATTTT. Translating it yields CASSYSTGSGNTIYF.

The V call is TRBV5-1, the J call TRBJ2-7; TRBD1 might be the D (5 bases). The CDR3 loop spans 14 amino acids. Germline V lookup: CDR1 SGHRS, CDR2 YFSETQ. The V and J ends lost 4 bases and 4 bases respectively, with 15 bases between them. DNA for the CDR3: TGCGCCAGCAGCACCATTGGGGCAGCATACGAGCAGTACTTC. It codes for CASSTIGAAYEQYF.

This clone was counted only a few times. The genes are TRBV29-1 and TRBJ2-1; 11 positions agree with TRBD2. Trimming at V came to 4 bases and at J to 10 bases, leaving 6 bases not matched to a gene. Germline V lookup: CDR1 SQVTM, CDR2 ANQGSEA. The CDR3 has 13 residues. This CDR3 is CSVAGTSGEEQFF. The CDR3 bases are TGCAGCGTTGCCGGGACTAGCGGAGAAGAGCAGTTCTTC.

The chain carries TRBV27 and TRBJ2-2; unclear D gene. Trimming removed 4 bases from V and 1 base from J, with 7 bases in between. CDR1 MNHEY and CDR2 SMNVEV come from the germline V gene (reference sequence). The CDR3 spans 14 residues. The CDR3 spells CASSSGQNTGELFF. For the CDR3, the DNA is TGTGCCAGCAGTTCAGGCCAGAACACCGGGGAGCTGTTTTTT.

In nucleotides, the CDR3 is TGTGCCAGTAGTATAGGAGGGAGGACACCGACCACCTACGAGCAGTACTTC. This encodes CASSIGGRTPTTYEQYF. V and J are TRBV19 and TRBJ2-7, with D perhaps TRBD2 (6 bases). The V end was cut by 1 base, the J end by 2 bases, with 18 bases between. This CDR3 comprises 17 residues. CDR1 is LNHDA and CDR2 is SQIVND in the germline V gene (reference sequence).

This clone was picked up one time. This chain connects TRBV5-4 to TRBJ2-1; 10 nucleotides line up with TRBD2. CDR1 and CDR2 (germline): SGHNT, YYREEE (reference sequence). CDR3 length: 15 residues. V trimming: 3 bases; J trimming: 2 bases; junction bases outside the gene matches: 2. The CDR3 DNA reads TGTGCCAGCAGCTACCTAGCGGGAGCCTACAATGAGCAGTTCTTC. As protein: CASSYLAGAYNEQFF.

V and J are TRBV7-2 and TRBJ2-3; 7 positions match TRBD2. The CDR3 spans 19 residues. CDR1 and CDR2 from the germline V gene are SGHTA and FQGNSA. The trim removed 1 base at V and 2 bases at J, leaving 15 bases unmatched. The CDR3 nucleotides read TGTGCCAGCAGCTTAGTAGTCCTGTTCCTGGAGCGGGACACAGATACGCAGTATTTT. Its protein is CASSLVVLFLERDTDTQYF.

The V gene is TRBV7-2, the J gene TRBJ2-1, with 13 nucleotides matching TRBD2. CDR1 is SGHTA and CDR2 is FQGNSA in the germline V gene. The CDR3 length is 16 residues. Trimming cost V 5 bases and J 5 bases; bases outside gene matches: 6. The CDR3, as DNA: TGTGCCAGCAGCCAACTAGCGGGGGGGCCCCACAATGAGCAGTTCTTC. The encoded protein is CASSQLAGGPHNEQFF.

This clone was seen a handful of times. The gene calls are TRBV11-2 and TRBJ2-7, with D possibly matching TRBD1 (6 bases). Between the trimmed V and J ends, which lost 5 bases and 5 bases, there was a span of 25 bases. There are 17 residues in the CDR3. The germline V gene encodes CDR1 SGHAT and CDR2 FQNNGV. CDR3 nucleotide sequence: TGTGCCAGCAGCCCTAGCCCACGGGGCAGGGGACGGAACGAGCAGTACTTC. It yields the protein CASSPSPRGRGRNEQYF.

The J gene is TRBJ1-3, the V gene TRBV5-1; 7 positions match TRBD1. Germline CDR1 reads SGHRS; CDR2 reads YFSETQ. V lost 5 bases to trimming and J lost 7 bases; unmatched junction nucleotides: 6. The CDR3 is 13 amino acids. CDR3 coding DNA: TGCGCCAGCAGGCGAGAACAGGGGAACACCATATATTTT. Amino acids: CASRREQGNTIYF.